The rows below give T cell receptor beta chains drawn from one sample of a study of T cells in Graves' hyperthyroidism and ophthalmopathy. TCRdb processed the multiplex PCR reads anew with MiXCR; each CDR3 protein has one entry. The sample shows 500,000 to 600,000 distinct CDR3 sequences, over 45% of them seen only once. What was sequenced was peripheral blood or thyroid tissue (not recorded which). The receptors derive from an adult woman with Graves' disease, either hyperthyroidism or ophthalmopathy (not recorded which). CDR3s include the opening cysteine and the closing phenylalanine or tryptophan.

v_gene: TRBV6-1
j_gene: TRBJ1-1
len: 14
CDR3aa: CASRLFRTGLEAFF

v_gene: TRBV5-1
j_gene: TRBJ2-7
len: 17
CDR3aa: CASSLGTSGVSSYEQYF

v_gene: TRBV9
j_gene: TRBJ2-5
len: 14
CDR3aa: CASSVDGNAETQYF

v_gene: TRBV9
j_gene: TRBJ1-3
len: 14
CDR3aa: CASSVSFPGNTIYF

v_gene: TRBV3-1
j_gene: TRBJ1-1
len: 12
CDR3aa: CASSQMGAEAFF

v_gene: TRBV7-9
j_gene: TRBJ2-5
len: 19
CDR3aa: CASSTPSGQGTGELETQYF

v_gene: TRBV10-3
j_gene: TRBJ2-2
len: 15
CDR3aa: CAIMRGGKNTGELFF

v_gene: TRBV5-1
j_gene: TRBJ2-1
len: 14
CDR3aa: CASSLHQTANEQFF

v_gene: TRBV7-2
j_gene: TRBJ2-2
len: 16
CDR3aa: CASSIGRTGVSGELFF

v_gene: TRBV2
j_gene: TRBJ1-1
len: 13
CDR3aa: CASSEGVDTEAFF

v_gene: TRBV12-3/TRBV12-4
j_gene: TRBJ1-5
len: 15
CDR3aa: CASSTPAFDNQPQHF

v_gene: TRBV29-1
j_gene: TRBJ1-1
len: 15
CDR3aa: CSVGGRRNLNTEAFF

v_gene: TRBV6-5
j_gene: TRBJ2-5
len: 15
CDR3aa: CASSAGSWYQETQYF

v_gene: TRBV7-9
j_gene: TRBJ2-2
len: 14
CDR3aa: CASSPGTTTGELFF

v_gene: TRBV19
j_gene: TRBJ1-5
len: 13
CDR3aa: CASRQGTYQPQHF

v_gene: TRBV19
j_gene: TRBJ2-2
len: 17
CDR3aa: CASGIGPAGVGTGELFF

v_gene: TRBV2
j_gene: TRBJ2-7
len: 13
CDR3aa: CASSPGVPYEQYF

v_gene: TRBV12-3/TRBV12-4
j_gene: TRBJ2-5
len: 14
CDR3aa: CASSLTGSNQPQYF

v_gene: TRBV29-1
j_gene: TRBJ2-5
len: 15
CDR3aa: CSVEEIRGRGETQYF

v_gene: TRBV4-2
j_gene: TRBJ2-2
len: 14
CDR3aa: CASSLTGETRELFF

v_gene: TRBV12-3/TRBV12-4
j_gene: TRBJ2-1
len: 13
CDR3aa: CASKKWAGDEQFF

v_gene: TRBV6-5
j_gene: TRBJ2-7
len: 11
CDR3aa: CASRGPYEQYF

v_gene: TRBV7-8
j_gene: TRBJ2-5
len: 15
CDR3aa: CASSSIQGAGETQYF

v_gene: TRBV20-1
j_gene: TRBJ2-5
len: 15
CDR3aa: CSASGRTGWQETQYF

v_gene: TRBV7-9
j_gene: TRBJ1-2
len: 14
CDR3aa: CASSLGQGPNGYTF

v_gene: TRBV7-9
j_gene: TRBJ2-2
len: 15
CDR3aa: CASSLDGQGTGELFF

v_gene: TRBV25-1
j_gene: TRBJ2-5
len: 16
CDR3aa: CASSLLAGQSLETQYF

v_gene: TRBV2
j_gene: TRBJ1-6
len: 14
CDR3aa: CASSVSGFYSPLHF

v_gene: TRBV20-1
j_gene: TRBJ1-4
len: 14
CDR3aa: CSAQEGGINEKLFF

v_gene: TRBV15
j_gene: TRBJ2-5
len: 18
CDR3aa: CATSSARPMGGWGETQYF

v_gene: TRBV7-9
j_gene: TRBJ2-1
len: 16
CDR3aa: CASSAERYSSYNEQFF

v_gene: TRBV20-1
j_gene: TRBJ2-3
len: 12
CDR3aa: CSATADTDTQYF

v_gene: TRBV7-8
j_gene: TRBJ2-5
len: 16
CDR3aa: CASSPQTGQGALTQYF

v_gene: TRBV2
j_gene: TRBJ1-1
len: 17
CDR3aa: CASRGDREVIRFTEAFF

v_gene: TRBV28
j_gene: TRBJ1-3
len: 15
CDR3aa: CASRQIQTGEDTIYF

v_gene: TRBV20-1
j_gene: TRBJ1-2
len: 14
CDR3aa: CSAPDSGGPYGYTF

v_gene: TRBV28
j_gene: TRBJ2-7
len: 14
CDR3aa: CASMGTSAYYEQYF

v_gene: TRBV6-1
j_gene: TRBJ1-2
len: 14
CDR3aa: CASSTGDANYGYTF

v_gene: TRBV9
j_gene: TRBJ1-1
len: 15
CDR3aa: CASSRAGPMNTEAFF

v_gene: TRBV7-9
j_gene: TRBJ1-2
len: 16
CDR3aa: CASSPRTDGSNYGYTF

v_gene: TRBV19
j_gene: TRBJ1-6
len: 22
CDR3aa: CASSILAGAQGAAAIDNSPLHF

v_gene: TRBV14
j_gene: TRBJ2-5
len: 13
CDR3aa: CASSQYGKETQYF

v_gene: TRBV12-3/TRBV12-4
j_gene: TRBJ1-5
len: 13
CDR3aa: CASSYPENQPQHF

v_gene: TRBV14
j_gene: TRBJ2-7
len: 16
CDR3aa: CASSGRRTSGRYEQYF

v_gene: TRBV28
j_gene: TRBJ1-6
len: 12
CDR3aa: CASVEVNSPLHF